This TCR beta chain was sequenced for a study of siplizumab effects on memory and regulatory T cells. Germline values: CDR1 KGHSH, CDR2 LQKENI. Unmatched junction bases numbered 16, after V lost 4 bases and J lost 4 bases. The CDR3 loop spans 18 amino acids. The data were produced by immunoSEQ multiplex PCR, yet TCRdb's version contains in-frame clones alone and is incomplete. The sample gives under 100,000 clones, around 90% of which show up once; approximately 1.5% is in the top ten. The J gene is TRBJ2-5, the V gene TRBV18, with 9 bases aligning to TRBD1. The sequencing sample was made of Tregs sorted from blood. The clonotype was recovered from a human donor in good health. This CDR3 is CASSRLLPGQGMGETQYF. In DNA form, the CDR3 reads TGTGCCAGCTCACGCCTTCTGCCGGGACAGGGTATGGGAGAGACCCAGTACTTC.